Listed here are 5 T cell receptor beta chains from one sample, sequenced in a study of T cells after yellow fever vaccination. TCRdb passed the 5' RACE reads through MiXCR, listing each CDR3 protein once. Of around 330,000 distinct CDR3 sequences listed, approximately 3.8% are singletons. The sequences come from PBMCs, collected on the day of the yellow fever booster vaccination. All receptors come from a man aged 18 to 30 who received the YFV17D yellow fever vaccine.

Ten or more counts support this clonotype. Here the CDR3 DNA reads TGCAGCGGTGGGACTGAAGAGACCCAGTACTTC. It translates to CSGGTEETQYF. This chain links TRBV29-1 with TRBJ2-5, with D maybe TRBD2 (6 bases). Germline assignment: CDR1 SQVTM and CDR2 ANQGSEA. This CDR3 spans 11 amino acids. V was pared by 7 bases and J by 3 bases, with 9 bases between.

The chain employs TRBV2 and TRBJ1-1; 8 bases line up with TRBD1. With 5 bases clipped from V and 7 bases from J, the junction kept 9 bases outside the gene matches. Germline V gene lookup returns CDR1 SNHLY and CDR2 FYNNEI. This CDR3 has 14 amino acids. The CDR3 DNA sequence: TGTGCCAGCAGTTTGACAGGGGAGTTGAGTGAAGCTTTCTTT. Protein: CASSLTGELSEAFF.

This clonotype appeared many times. V gene TRBV13 combines with J gene TRBJ1-2; 7 positions match TRBD1. CDR3 length: 16 residues. The germline gives CDR1 PRHDT, CDR2 FYEKMQ (reference sequence). V was pared by 2 bases and J by 4 bases, with 10 bases of the junction left unmatched. The CDR3 protein is CASSLFRDRPFYGYTF. The CDR3 coding sequence is TGTGCCAGCAGCTTATTTCGGGACAGACCATTCTATGGCTACACCTTC.

This clonotype was counted many times. V gene TRBV7-9 combines with J gene TRBJ1-1, with D unresolved. The germline V gene encodes CDR1 SEHNR and CDR2 FQNEAQ (reference sequence). V was cut by 5 bases and J by 5 bases, with 15 bases left in between. CDR3 length: 14 amino acids. The CDR3 loop is CASSARAQITEAFF. For the CDR3, the DNA is TGTGCCAGCAGCGCCCGGGCCCAGATTACTGAAGCTTTCTTT. Drawing the rest from reference TRBV7-9 and TRBJ1-1, the complete variable domain is DTGVSQNPRHKITKRGQNVTFRCDPISEHNRLYWYRQTLGQGPEFLTYFQNEAQLEKSRLLSDRFSAERPKGSFSTLEIQRTEQGDSAMYLCASSARAQITEAFFGQGTRLTVV.

This clonotype was counted ten times or more. The V call is TRBV5-1, the J call TRBJ2-5; D is undetermined. Per germline, CDR1 SGHRS and CDR2 YFSETQ. V was trimmed by 2 bases and J by 2 bases, leaving 16 bases between them. CDR3 length: 16 amino acids. The CDR3 spells CASSLSFGFGQETQYF. Here the CDR3 DNA reads TGCGCCAGCAGCTTATCGTTCGGGTTCGGGCAAGAGACCCAGTACTTC. Looking up the rest from reference TRBV5-1 and TRBJ2-5 gives the full variable domain: KAGVTQTPRYLIKTRGQQVTLSCSPISGHRSVSWYQQTPGQGLQFLFEYFSETQRNKGNFPGRFSGRQFSNSRSEMNVSTLELGDSALYLCASSLSFGFGQETQYFGPGTRLLVL.